Included here is one T cell receptor beta chain sequence, with context. Its antigen target is currently unknown. Per-base quality was not reported, and no clone a single base away is much larger than it. The entry originates in a study of cytomegalovirus exposure and HLA in healthy donors (dated by TCRdb to the late 2010s). Regarding the complete study: The 500 to 800 repertoires of the first cohort and the 110 or so validation repertoires were produced on the same platform, according to a later analysis. The study combined high-throughput TCR immunosequencing, statistical association of individual TCRs with disease status, and machine learning to predict cytomegalovirus infection status. In addition to the first cohort of around 670 subjects, a separate validation cohort of 120 different subjects was used. The aim of the study was to test whether cataloging public T cell receptors could identify signatures of past pathogen exposure.

Separate from the approximately 690-subject first cohort, the validation cohort of 95 to 150 subjects was the group to which the donors belonged. The CDR3 contains 14 residues, cysteine and phenylalanine counted. Only the CDR3 DNA is retained, 42 bases long and in frame from the first base. Trimming costs V 3 bases and J 4 bases, and their ends lie 12 bases apart. Looking up the germline V gene (reference sequence) yields CDR1 MNHEY and CDR2 SMNVEV. Beyond this particular receptor, the publication reports: Most TCR sequences were seen in very few donors, while some public TCRs were found in many individuals. A later analysis lacked HLA typing for the validation cohort, so it scored co-occurrence in that cohort across all 110 or so repertoires. According to the authors, the approach could potentially be generalized to other disease states and immunological phenotypes. In the study, some 180 TCR beta chains were listed as associated with cytomegalovirus. The classifier was reported to diagnose cytomegalovirus status with high specificity and sensitivity in both the original cohort and the validation cohort. In vitro tests confirmed that a few of the cytomegalovirus-associated TCR beta chains recognize cytomegalovirus antigens. Of the cluster scores, around 95% were above 0 in a later analysis, which found that TCRs clustered in the first cohort also tended to co-occur in the roughly 130 validation repertoires.

The library came from the immunoSEQ multiplex PCR assay. The authors' pipeline ran thus. To diagnose cytomegalovirus status from the catalog of TCR beta chain sequences, a statistical classification framework was built. In TCRdb, the immuneACCESS table is reduced to in-frame sequences with V and J assigned. These tables do not hold every clone; where another copy was compared, an unresolved V gene accounts for under half, and the others remain unexplained. V and J calls and clone size are given by that table; D and trimming were obtained from the DNA. The sample data list some 150,000 clones, and around nine tenths of these were observed just once. The ten largest make up more than 20% of the sample.

The sequenced sample was PBMCs. Recombination linked TRBV27 to TRBJ1-2; the D gene is perhaps TRBD1, on 5 matching bases. The source is a man younger than 35 in good health and CMV-seropositive. In nucleotides, the sequence is TGTGCCAGCAGTTTTATAGGGGAGGGCTATGGCTACACCTTC. The translation is CASSFIGEGYGYTF.